These 14 T cell receptor beta chains were sequenced from one sample in a study of blood T cell repertoires in COVID-19. Sequencing was performed with immunoSEQ multiplex PCR; in TCRdb, only in-frame clones are kept and a portion is missing. The sample lists just under 55,000 clones; about nine tenths were seen once. Sequencing input: peripheral blood. The receptors shown here come from a woman aged 40 to 49 with active COVID-19.

This sequence joins TRBV5-1 and TRBJ2-2, with 8 bases matching TRBD2. The junction had 8 bases not matched to a gene; V was cut back by 4 bases and J by 6 bases. The CDR3 length is 15 residues. Germline-derived CDR1 and CDR2 are SGHRS and YFSETQ. The CDR3 protein is CASSAQRGKSGELFF. In DNA, the CDR3 is TGCGCCAGCAGCGCACAGCGGGGGAAATCCGGGGAGCTGTTTTTT.

V and J are TRBV19 and TRBJ2-2, with 15 bases lining up with TRBD2. The CDR3 totals 19 residues. Trimming cost V 5 bases and J 2 bases; bases outside gene matches: 9. Germline CDR1 and CDR2: LNHDA and SQIVND (reference sequence). The CDR3 loop reads CASSLPGLAGGPNTGELFF. The CDR3 DNA reads as TGTGCCAGTAGTTTACCGGGACTAGCGGGGGGCCCAAACACCGGGGAGCTGTTTTTT.

The rearrangement uses TRBV6-1 and TRBJ2-1, with a weak D call TRBD2 (6 bases). Trimming left V 1 base short and J 8 bases short, with 18 bases between. CDR1 and CDR2 (germline): MNHNS, SASEGT. This CDR3 is 16 amino acids long. CDR3 sequence (DNA): TGTGCCAGCAGTGAAGTAAGGGCTAGCGTTGGGTATGAGCAGTTCTTC. Protein: CASSEVRASVGYEQFF.

This rearrangement joins TRBV18 to TRBJ1-3; D not certain. V dropped 2 bases and J dropped 0 bases, with 11 bases sitting between them. The CDR3 has 16 residues. CDR1 and CDR2 from the germline V gene are KGHSH and LQKENI. Here the CDR3 reads CASSPAGRTSGNTIYF. DNA of the CDR3: TGTGCCAGCTCACCAGCCGGGAGGACCTCTGGAAACACCATATATTTT.

The J gene is TRBJ2-5, the V gene TRBV12-5; 9 positions match TRBD2. The germline CDR1 and CDR2 sequences are LGHNT and FRNRAP. CDR3 size: 13 residues. With V trimmed by 6 bases and J by 3 bases, 2 bases remained unmatched. The CDR3 DNA sequence: TGTGCTAGTGGGTCTAGCGGGGAAGAGACCCAGTACTTC. The encoded protein is CASGSSGEETQYF.

The gene calls are TRBV5-6 and TRBJ1-2; no reliable D call. Between the trimmed V and J ends, which lost 3 bases and 5 bases, there was a span of 14 bases. The CDR3 runs 14 residues. Germline loops: CDR1 SGHDT, CDR2 YYEEEE. The CDR3 sequence: CASSSTGTAYGYTF. CDR3 DNA sequence: TGTGCCAGCAGCTCGACGGGAACTGCTTATGGCTACACCTTC.

The gene calls are TRBV4-2 and TRBJ2-3; no clear D gene. V dropped 0 bases and J dropped 2 bases, with 9 bases sitting between them. Germline V lookup: CDR1 LGHNA, CDR2 YNFKEQ. The CDR3 has 15 residues. In DNA form, the CDR3 reads TGTGCCAGCAGCCAAGAACGGGTAGACACAGATACGCAGTATTTT. It yields the protein CASSQERVDTDTQYF.

This sequence joins TRBV5-1 and TRBJ2-2; D is possibly TRBD2 (7 bases). Germline V gives CDR1 SGHRS, CDR2 YFSETQ. V lost 8 bases and J 6 bases, leaving 14 bases between the germline ends. The CDR3 extends over 13 amino acids. This CDR3 is CASQREGAGELFF. The CDR3 DNA is TGCGCCAGTCAAAGGGAGGGGGCCGGGGAGCTGTTTTTT.

V usage is TRBV19 and J usage is TRBJ2-5; D might be TRBD2 (7 bases). The V gene's germline CDR1 is LNHDA and CDR2 SQIVND (reference sequence). The CDR3 contains 16 residues. Between the trimmed V and J ends, which lost 4 bases and 0 bases, there was a span of 15 bases. DNA of the CDR3: TGTGCCAGTAGTAGAGGAACGGGGGGCTACCAAGAGACCCAGTACTTC. This codes for CASSRGTGGYQETQYF. Looking up the rest from reference TRBV19 and TRBJ2-5 gives the full variable domain: DGGITQSPKYLFRKEGQNVTLSCEQNLNHDAMYWYRQDPGQGLRLIYYSQIVNDFQKGDIAEGYSVSREKKESFPLTVTSAQKNPTAFYLCASSRGTGGYQETQYFGPGTRLLVL.

The chain uses TRBV5-1 and TRBJ2-1; 8 bases match TRBD1. CDR1 is SGHRS and CDR2 is YFSETQ in the germline V gene. The CDR3 sequence is 14 residues long. Trimming removed 0 bases from V and 6 bases from J; junction bases left unmatched: 2. The CDR3 spells CASSLADRGNEQFF. The CDR3 DNA reads as TGCGCCAGCAGCTTGGCCGACAGGGGCAATGAGCAGTTCTTC.

The rearrangement joins TRBV19 to TRBJ2-1, with 9 nucleotides matching TRBD1. Germline CDR1 LNHDA, CDR2 SQIVND (reference sequence). The V segment lost 10 bases and the J segment 5 bases; nucleotides outside the gene matches: 9. This CDR3 comprises 14 residues. The CDR3 is CATGTGGSDNEQFF. The CDR3 nucleotides are TGTGCCACCGGTACAGGGGGCAGTGACAATGAGCAGTTCTTC.

This clone was picked up one time. The chain recombines TRBV7-9 with TRBJ2-3; 11 bases fit TRBD2. Trimming cost V 5 bases and J 2 bases; bases outside gene matches: 6. Germline loops: CDR1 SEHNR, CDR2 FQNEAQ (reference sequence). This CDR3 comprises 16 residues. The CDR3: CASSPGLAETTDTQYF. CDR3 in DNA: TGTGCCAGCAGCCCGGGACTAGCGGAGACCACAGATACGCAGTATTTT.

This clone occurred once. The rearrangement uses TRBV15 and TRBJ1-6; tentatively, D is TRBD1 (6 bases). With 8 bases removed from V and 3 bases from J, the gap between germline ends came to 14 bases. Germline V gene sequence: CDR1 LNHNV, CDR2 YYDKDF (reference sequence). There are 15 residues in the CDR3. The CDR3 sequence is CATVRDRLYNSPLHF. The CDR3 nucleotides read TGTGCCACCGTAAGAGACAGGCTCTATAATTCACCCCTCCACTTT. The entire variable domain, with the rest obtained from reference TRBV15 and TRBJ1-6, is as follows: DAMVIQNPRYQVTQFGKPVTLSCSQTLNHNVMYWYQQKSSQAPKLLFHYYDKDFNNEADTPDNFQSRRPNTSFCFLDIRSPGLGDTAMYLCATVRDRLYNSPLHFGNGTRLTVT.

The rearrangement joins TRBV5-1 to TRBJ2-1, with 10 bases lining up with TRBD2. The germline gives CDR1 SGHRS, CDR2 YFSETQ. CDR3 length: 16 residues. Germline trimming cut 2 bases from V and 0 bases from J; bases unmatched to any gene: 2. CDR3 region: CASSLSSGGSYNEQFF. In DNA, the CDR3 is TGCGCCAGCAGCTTATCTAGCGGGGGCTCCTACAATGAGCAGTTCTTC. Supplemented by reference TRBV5-1 and TRBJ2-1, the full variable domain reads KAGVTQTPRYLIKTRGQQVTLSCSPISGHRSVSWYQQTPGQGLQFLFEYFSETQRNKGNFPGRFSGRQFSNSRSEMNVSTLELGDSALYLCASSLSSGGSYNEQFFGPGTRLTVL.